The clone carrying this T cell receptor beta chain has more than one count but fewer than ten. Repertoires were generated with immunoSEQ multiplex PCR, while TCRdb's copy carries only in-frame clones and drops some. The sample gives about 78,000 clones, 75% to 95% of which show up once; roughly 0.8% is in the top ten. This entry comes from a study of blood T cell repertoires in COVID-19. Study information: Sources were T cells, B-cell-depleted T cells, or PBMCs; the material itself was cDNA or gDNA.

Specimen: peripheral blood. The clonotype comes from an elderly woman with acute or convalescent COVID-19.

CDR3 nucleotide sequence: TGTGCCAGCAGCTTATGGGCAGGGTTAAGCTATGGCTACACCTTC. Protein product: CASSLWAGLSYGYTF. This chain joins TRBV7-8 and TRBJ1-2; weak D call: TRBD1 (5 bases). Germline-derived CDR1 and CDR2 are SGHVS and FQNEAQ. The CDR3 is 15 amino acids. V lost 2 bases to trimming and J lost 4 bases, with 14 bases between them.